A single TCR beta chain is shown here with its context. Its antigen is undetermined. Brentuximab vedotin exposure varied among the patients, all of whom had relapsed after autologous stem cell transplantation. Reported best responses ranged across complete response, partial response or progressive disease. These data belong to a study of PD-1 blockade in classical Hodgkin lymphoma. Trimming took 3 bases from V and 3 from J, leaving 12 bases between them. Germline-derived CDR1 and CDR2 are GTSNPN and SVGIG (reference sequence). This CDR3 comprises 13 residues. Overall study results and limits: At baseline, newly diagnosed patients reportedly showed less TCR diversity than healthy donors.

TCRdb's copy holds only in-frame clones and misses some; the assay was immunoSEQ multiplex PCR. Of tens of thousands of clones in the sample, 70% to 75% were seen once. V usage is TRBV30 and J usage is TRBJ2-7; D uncertain. Sequencing was performed on peripheral blood mononuclear cells (PBMCs), taken before the second cycle of nivolumab. This sequence originates from a human donor with classical Hodgkin lymphoma. DNA of the CDR3: TGTGCCTGGAGAGAGTTAGCCCACTACGAGCAGTACTTC. It encodes CAWRELAHYEQYF.